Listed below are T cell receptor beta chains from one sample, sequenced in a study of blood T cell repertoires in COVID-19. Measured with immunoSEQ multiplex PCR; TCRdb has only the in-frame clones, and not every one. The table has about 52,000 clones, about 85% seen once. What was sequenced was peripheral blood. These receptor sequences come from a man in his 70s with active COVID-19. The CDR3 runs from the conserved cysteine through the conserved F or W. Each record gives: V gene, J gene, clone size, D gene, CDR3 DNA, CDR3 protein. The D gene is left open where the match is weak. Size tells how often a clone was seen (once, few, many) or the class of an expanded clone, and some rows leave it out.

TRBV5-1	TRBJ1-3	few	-	TGCGCCAGCAGCTTGGGCCAGTTAACAGGAAACACCATATATTTT	CASSLGQLTGNTIYF
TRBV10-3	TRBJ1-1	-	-	TGTGCCATCCGGGTTAGGACAGACACTGAAGCTTTCTTT	CAIRVRTDTEAFF
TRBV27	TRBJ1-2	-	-	TGTGCCAGCAGTTTATCAGGGGTCGGTGGCTACACCTTC	CASSLSGVGGYTF
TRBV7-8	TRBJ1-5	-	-	TGTGCCAGCAGCTTAGGATCGGGTAGCAATCAGCCCCAGCATTTT	CASSLGSGSNQPQHF
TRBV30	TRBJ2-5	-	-	TGTGCCTGGAGTGTAATCCAGAAATGGGAGACCCAGTACTTC	CAWSVIQKWETQYF
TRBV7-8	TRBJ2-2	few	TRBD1	TGTGCCAGCAGCCACGTGAATAGGGGGCGAGGCGGGGAGCTGTTTTTT	CASSHVNRGRGGELFF
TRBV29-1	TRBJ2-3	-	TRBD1	TGCAGCGCCCACTCCGCAACAGGGGGAGGTTTTCGTACAGATACGCAGTATTTT	CSAHSATGGGFRTDTQYF
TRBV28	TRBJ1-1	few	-	TGTGCCAGCAGTGCCCTCCGAGGGGGGAACACTGAAGCTTTCTTT	CASSALRGGNTEAFF
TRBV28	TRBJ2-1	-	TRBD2	TGTGCCACCGAACTAGCGGGGACGGGTGAGCAGTTCTTC	CATELAGTGEQFF
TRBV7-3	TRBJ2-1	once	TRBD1	TGTGCCAGCAGCCCGGACAGGGCTAAGGATGAGCAGTTCTTC	CASSPDRAKDEQFF
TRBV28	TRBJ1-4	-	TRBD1	TGTGCCAGCAGTCCTCCTTTGACAGGGGCGAGGGAAAAACTGTTTTTT	CASSPPLTGAREKLFF
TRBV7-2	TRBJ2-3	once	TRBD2	TGTGCCAGCAGCCAACGGGGGGGAGGTACAGATACGCAGTATTTT	CASSQRGGGTDTQYF
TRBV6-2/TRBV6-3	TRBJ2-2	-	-	TGTGCCAGCAGTTGGGGCGGGGTCGGCACCGGGGAGCTGTTTTTT	CASSWGGVGTGELFF